This TCR beta chain was profiled in a study of radiotherapy plus CTLA-4 blockade in lung cancer. The overall study: The study recorded objective responses in about 20% of patients and disease control in about 31%. Overall study results and limits: Blood-borne expansion of tumor-derived TCR clones followed radiotherapy plus ipilimumab.

This clone was detected only once. Its matching antigen is unknown. Other DNA sequences of this sample code for an identical CDR3. Germline CDR1 reads SGHTA; CDR2 reads FQGNSA. This CDR3 contains 17 residues. Trimming pared 5 bases from V and 8 bases from J, leaving 27 bases between. The data were produced by immunoSEQ multiplex PCR, yet TCRdb's version contains in-frame clones alone and is incomplete. The sample carries about 48,000 clones, 82% recorded once. The source of this sequence is a human donor with non-small cell lung cancer who had stable disease on radiotherapy plus ipilimumab. V usage is TRBV7-2 and J usage is TRBJ1-2; TRBD1 might be the D (5 bases). The material sequenced was peripheral blood, taken from a patient treated with radiotherapy plus ipilimumab. The CDR3 bases are TGTGCCAGCAGCCTAGGGGCGATGGGGCAGAGCCAAGAAGGCTACACCTTC. This codes for CASSLGAMGQSQEGYTF.